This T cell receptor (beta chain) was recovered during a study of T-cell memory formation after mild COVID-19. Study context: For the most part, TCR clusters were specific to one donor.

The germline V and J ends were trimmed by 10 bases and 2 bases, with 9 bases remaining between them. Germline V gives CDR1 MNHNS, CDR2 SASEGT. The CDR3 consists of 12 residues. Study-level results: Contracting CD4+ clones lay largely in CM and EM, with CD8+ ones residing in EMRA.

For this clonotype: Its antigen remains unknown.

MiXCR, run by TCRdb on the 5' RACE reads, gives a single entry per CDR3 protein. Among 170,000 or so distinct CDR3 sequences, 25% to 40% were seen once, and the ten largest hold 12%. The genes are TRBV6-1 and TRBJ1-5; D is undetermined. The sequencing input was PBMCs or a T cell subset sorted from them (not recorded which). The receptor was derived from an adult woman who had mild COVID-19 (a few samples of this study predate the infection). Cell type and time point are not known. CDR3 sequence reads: CAIREGNQPQHF. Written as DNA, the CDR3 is TGTGCCATTAGGGAGGGCAATCAGCCCCAGCATTTT.